The T cell receptor (beta chain) described here comes from a study of T cells in localized non-small cell lung cancer. The repertoire was sequenced with immunoSEQ multiplex PCR; TCRdb's copy has only in-frame clones and lacks some. The repertoire holds fewer than 20,000 clones, roughly nine tenths seen once, with approximately 2.5% in the top ten. The germline CDR1 and CDR2 sequences are LNHDA and SQIVND (reference sequence). The CDR3 is 15 residues long. V gave up 7 bases and J gave up 1 base; unmatched junction bases: 7. This receptor was obtained from a woman aged 40 to 75 with stage I lung adenocarcinoma. The source material was peripheral blood, sampled before any cancer treatment. V usage is TRBV19 and J usage is TRBJ2-3; 8 bases map to TRBD2. The CDR3 coding sequence is TGTGCCAGTACTCGGGGGGGCGCGGGCACAGATACGCAGTATTTT. Protein product: CASTRGGAGTDTQYF.